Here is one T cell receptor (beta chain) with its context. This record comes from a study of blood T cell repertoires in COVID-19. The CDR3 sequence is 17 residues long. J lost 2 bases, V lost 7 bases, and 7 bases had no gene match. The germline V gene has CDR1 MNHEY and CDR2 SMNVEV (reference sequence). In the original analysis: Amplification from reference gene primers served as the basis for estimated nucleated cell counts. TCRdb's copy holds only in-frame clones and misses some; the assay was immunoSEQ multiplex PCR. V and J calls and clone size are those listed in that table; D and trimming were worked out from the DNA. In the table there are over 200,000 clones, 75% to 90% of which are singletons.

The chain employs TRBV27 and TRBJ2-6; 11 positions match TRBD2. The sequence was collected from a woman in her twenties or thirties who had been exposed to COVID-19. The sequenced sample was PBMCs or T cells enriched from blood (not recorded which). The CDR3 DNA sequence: TGTGCCAGCACACGACTAGCGGGGAATCCTGGGGCCAACGTCCTGACTTTC. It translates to CASTRLAGNPGANVLTF.